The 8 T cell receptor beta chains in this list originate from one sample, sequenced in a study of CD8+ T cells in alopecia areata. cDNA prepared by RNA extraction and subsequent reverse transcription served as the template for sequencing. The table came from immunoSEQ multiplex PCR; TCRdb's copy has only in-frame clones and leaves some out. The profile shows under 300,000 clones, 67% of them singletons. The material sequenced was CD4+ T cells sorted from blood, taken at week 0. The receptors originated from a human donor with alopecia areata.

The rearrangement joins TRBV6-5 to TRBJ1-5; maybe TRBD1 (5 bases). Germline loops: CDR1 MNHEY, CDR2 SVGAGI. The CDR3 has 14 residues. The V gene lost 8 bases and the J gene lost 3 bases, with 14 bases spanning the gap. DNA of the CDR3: TGTGCCAGCTCCCCCCGGGGCTTCAATCAGCCCCAGCATTTT. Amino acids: CASSPRGFNQPQHF.

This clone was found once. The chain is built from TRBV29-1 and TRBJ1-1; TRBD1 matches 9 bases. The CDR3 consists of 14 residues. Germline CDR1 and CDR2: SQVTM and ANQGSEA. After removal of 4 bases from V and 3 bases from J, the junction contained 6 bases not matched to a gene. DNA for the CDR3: TGCAGCGTTGTAACCGGGACAGGGTACACTGAAGCTTTCTTT. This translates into CSVVTGTGYTEAFF. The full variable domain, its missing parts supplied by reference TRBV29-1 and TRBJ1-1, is SAVISQKPSRDICQRGTSLTIQCQVDSQVTMMFWYRQQPGQSLTLIATANQGSEATYESGFVIDKFPISRPNLTFSTLTVSNMSPEDSSIYLCSVVTGTGYTEAFFGQGTRLTVV.

The DNA of the CDR3 is TGCAGTGCTAGTAAACACTCCGAGCAGTACTTC. Encoded protein: CSASKHSEQYF. This rearrangement joins TRBV20-1 to TRBJ2-7; D uncertain. With 3 bases removed from V and 6 bases from J, the gap between germline ends came to 9 bases. The length of the CDR3 is 11 residues. Germline loops: CDR1 DFQATT, CDR2 SNEGSKA (reference sequence).

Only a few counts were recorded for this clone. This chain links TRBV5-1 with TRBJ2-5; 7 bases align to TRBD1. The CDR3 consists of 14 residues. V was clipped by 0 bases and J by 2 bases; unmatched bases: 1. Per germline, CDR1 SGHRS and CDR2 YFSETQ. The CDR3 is CASSLGRGQETQYF. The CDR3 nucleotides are TGCGCCAGCAGCTTGGGCAGGGGGCAAGAGACCCAGTACTTC.

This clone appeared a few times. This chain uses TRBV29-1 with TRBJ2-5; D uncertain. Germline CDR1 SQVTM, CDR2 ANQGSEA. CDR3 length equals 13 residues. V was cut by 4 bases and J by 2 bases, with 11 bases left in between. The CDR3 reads CSVGVTTQETQYF. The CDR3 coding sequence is TGCAGCGTTGGCGTGACCACACAAGAGACCCAGTACTTC.

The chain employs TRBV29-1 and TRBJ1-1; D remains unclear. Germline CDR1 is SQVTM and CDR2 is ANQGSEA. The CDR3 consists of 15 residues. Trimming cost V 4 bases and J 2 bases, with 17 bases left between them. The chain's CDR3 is CSVVRYGRTNTEAFF. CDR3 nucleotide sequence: TGCAGCGTTGTCCGGTACGGACGAACAAACACTGAAGCTTTCTTT. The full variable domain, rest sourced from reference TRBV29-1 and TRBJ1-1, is SAVISQKPSRDICQRGTSLTIQCQVDSQVTMMFWYRQQPGQSLTLIATANQGSEATYESGFVIDKFPISRPNLTFSTLTVSNMSPEDSSIYLCSVVRYGRTNTEAFFGQGTRLTVV.

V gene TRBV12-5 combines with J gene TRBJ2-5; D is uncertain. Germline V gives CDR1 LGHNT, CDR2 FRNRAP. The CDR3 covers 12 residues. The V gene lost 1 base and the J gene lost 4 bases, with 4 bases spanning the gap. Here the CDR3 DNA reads TGTGCTAGTGGTTTGGAAAGAGAGACCCAGTACTTC. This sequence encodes CASGLERETQYF.

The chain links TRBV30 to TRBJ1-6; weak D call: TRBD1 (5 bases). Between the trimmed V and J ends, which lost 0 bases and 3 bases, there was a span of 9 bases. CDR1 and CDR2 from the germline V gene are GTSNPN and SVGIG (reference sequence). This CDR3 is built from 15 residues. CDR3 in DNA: TGTGCCTGGAGTGTTGCGGGGCACTATAATTCACCCCTCCACTTT. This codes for CAWSVAGHYNSPLHF.